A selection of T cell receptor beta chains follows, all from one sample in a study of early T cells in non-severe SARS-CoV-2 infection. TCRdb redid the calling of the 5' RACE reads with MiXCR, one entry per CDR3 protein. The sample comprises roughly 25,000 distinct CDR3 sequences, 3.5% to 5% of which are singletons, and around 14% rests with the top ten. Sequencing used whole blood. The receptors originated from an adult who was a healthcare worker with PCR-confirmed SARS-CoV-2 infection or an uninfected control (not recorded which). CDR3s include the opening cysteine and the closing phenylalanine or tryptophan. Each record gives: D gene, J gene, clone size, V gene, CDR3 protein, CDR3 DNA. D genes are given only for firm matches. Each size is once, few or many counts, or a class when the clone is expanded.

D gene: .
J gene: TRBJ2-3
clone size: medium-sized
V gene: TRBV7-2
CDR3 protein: CASSLRTDTQYF
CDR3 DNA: TGTGCCAGCAGCCTCCGCACAGATACGCAGTATTTT

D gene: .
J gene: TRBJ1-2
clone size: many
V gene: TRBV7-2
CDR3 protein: CASSLVPSGHNIYGYTF
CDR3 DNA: TGTGCCAGCAGCTTAGTTCCCTCGGGACACAATATCTATGGCTACACCTTC

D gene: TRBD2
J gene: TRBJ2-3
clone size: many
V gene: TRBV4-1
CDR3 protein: CASSPKERGGTDTQYF
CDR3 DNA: TGCGCCAGCAGCCCTAAGGAGCGGGGTGGCACAGATACGCAGTATTTT

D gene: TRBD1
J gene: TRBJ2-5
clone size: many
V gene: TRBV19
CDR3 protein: CASTLTGEETQYF
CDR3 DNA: TGTGCCAGTACCCTGACAGGGGAAGAGACCCAGTACTTC

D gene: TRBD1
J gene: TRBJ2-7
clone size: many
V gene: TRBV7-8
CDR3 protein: CASSLSPGQGLSEQYF
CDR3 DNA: TGTGCCAGCAGCTTATCACCGGGACAGGGTTTGAGCGAGCAGTACTTC

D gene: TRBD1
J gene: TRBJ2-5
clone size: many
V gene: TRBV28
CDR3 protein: CASSLIGGTGEETQYF
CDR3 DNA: TGTGCCAGCAGTTTAATAGGCGGGACAGGGGAAGAGACCCAGTACTTC

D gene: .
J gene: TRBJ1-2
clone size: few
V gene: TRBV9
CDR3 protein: CASSVAQGPGGYTF
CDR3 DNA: TGTGCCAGCAGCGTAGCTCAGGGTCCGGGTGGCTACACCTTC

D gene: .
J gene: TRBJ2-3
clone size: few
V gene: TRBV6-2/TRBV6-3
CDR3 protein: CASSYSGDEGADTQYF
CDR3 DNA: TGTGCCAGCAGTTACTCCGGCGACGAGGGTGCAGATACGCAGTATTTT

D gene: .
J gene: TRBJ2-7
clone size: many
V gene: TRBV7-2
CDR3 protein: CASSLDGGYNSYEQYF
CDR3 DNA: TGTGCCAGCAGCTTAGATGGCGGATACAACTCCTACGAGCAGTACTTC

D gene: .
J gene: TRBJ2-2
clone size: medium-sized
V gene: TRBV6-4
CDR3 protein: CASSPSGHTGELFF
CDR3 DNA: TGTGCCAGCAGTCCCAGTGGGCACACCGGGGAGCTGTTTTTT

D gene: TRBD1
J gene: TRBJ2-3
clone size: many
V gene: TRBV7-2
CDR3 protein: CASSPYQGQDADTQYF
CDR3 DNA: TGTGCCAGCAGCCCCTACCAGGGACAGGATGCAGATACGCAGTATTTT

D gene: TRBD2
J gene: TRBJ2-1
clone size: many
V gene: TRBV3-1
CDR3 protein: CASSRQTSGISNEQFF
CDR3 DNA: TGTGCCAGCAGCCGCCAGACTAGCGGGATTTCCAATGAGCAGTTCTTC

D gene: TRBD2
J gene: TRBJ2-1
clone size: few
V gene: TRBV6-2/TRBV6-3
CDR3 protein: CASSYPGLAGEEQFF
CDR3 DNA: TGTGCCAGCAGTTATCCCGGACTAGCGGGAGAAGAGCAGTTCTTC

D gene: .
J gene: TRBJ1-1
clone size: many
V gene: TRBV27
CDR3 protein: CASSLFRGGEAFF
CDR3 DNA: TGTGCCAGCAGTCTTTTCCGAGGGGGTGAAGCTTTCTTT

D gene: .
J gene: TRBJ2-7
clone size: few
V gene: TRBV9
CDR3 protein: CASSPLNRGEQYF
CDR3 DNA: TGTGCCAGCAGCCCTCTAAATAGGGGCGAGCAGTACTTC